This T cell receptor (beta chain) came from a study of blood T cell repertoires in COVID-19. Whole-study context: There were acute and convalescent COVID-19 samples, and they came from the United States, Italy and Spain. Sample material is recorded as cDNA or gDNA derived from T cells, B-cell-depleted T cells, or PBMCs.

The germline V and J ends were trimmed by 5 bases and 0 bases, with 12 bases remaining between them. There are 15 residues in the CDR3. Germline CDR1 and CDR2: MDHEN and SYDVKM. In the original analysis: Cell counts per sample came from amplifying reference gene primers. The repertoire was sequenced with immunoSEQ multiplex PCR; TCRdb's copy has only in-frame clones and lacks some. The V and J calls and clone size are taken from that table; D and trimming were inferred from the DNA. The repertoire holds about 220,000 clones, with around 81% as singletons. This TCR was sampled from a woman aged 30 to 39 who had recovered from COVID-19. V and J are TRBV28 and TRBJ2-3, with a weak D call TRBD2 (6 bases). Sequencing was carried out using peripheral blood. CDR3 sequence (DNA): TGTGCCAGCAGTGGCCCTAGCGTTAGCACAGATACGCAGTATTTT. The encoded protein is CASSGPSVSTDTQYF.